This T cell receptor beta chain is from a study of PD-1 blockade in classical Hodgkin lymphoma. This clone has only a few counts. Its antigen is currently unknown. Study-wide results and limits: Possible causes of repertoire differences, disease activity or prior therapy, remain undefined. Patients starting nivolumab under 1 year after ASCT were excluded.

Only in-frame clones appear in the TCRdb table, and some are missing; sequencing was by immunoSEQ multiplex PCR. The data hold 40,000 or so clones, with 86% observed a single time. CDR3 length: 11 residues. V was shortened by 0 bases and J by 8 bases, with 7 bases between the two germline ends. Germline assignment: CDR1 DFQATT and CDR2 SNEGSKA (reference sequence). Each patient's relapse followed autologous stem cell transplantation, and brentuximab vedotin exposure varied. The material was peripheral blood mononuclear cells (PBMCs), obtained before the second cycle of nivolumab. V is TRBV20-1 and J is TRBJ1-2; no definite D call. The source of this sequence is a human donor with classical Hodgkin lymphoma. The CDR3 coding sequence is TGCAGTGCTAGAGATGGCAGAGGCTACACCTTC. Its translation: CSARDGRGYTF.